The 26 T cell receptor beta chains in this list originate from one sample, sequenced in a study of cytomegalovirus exposure and HLA in healthy donors. 13 Jbeta primers and 60 Vbeta primers were used for the PCR. Sequencing used immunoSEQ multiplex PCR; TCRdb keeps in-frame clones, though not all of them. The sample has 95,000 to 150,000 clones; over 60% are singletons. Specimen: PBMCs. The receptors derive from a female donor in good health and CMV-seronegative.

In DNA form, the CDR3 reads TGTGCCAGCAGTGAACAGGGTAGCGGGGCTTACGAGCAGTACTTC. Protein product: CASSEQGSGAYEQYF. The chain has TRBV6-1 and TRBJ2-7; TRBD2 aligns across 8 bases. The CDR3 spans 15 residues. Per germline, CDR1 MNHNS and CDR2 SASEGT. The junction had 7 bases not matched to a gene; V was cut back by 2 bases and J by 4 bases.

The genes are TRBV19 and TRBJ2-1; 7 bases line up with TRBD1. Losses at the gene ends were 1 base for V and 9 bases for J; bases not matched to a gene: 9. CDR3 length: 15 amino acids. Germline values: CDR1 LNHDA, CDR2 SQIVND (reference sequence). In DNA form, the CDR3 reads TGTGCCAGTAGTATAGCCGGGATAAGACAGGGTGAGCAGTTCTTC. Translation: CASSIAGIRQGEQFF.

The chain carries TRBV5-6 and TRBJ2-7; no definite D call. V shed 4 bases and J shed 2 bases, with 13 bases lying between them. The germline V gene has CDR1 SGHDT and CDR2 YYEEEE. The CDR3 runs to 14 residues. CDR3 amino acids: CASSPVLQAYEQYF. In DNA form, the CDR3 reads TGTGCCAGCAGCCCCGTGCTCCAGGCCTACGAGCAGTACTTC.

The V and J genes are TRBV4-1 and TRBJ2-7; possibly TRBD1 for D (6 bases). Germline assignment: CDR1 MGHRA and CDR2 YSYEKL. Trimming stripped 4 bases from V and 0 bases from J, with 13 bases between. This CDR3 comprises 15 residues. The DNA of the CDR3 is TGCGCCAGCAGCCTACAGGGCCAAAGCTCCTACGAGCAGTACTTC. It specifies CASSLQGQSSYEQYF.

CDR3 sequence reads: CASSLGQRDEQFF. In DNA form, the CDR3 reads TGCGCCAGCAGCTTGGGGCAGCGAGATGAGCAGTTCTTC. The chain uses TRBV5-1 and TRBJ2-1; D unclear. This CDR3 spans 13 amino acids. Germline lookup yields CDR1 SGHRS and CDR2 YFSETQ. Trimming pared 0 bases from V and 8 bases from J, leaving 9 bases between.

This rearrangement joins TRBV18 to TRBJ1-1; 7 bases line up with TRBD1. Germline V gene lookup returns CDR1 KGHSH and CDR2 LQKENI. V gave up 3 bases and J gave up 3 bases; unmatched junction bases: 7. This CDR3 contains 15 residues. This CDR3 is CASSPGTVVDTEAFF. The CDR3 coding sequence is TGTGCCAGCTCACCCGGGACAGTTGTAGACACTGAAGCTTTCTTT. Filled out from reference TRBV18 and TRBJ1-1, the complete variable domain reads NAGVMQNPRHLVRRRGQEARLRCSPMKGHSHVYWYRQLPEEGLKFMVYLQKENIIDESGMPKERFSAEFPKEGPSILRIQQVVRGDSAAYFCASSPGTVVDTEAFFGQGTRLTVV.

The chain carries TRBV7-3 and TRBJ2-1, with no clear D. Trimming cost V 1 base and J 5 bases, with 6 bases left between them. From germline, CDR1 is SGHTA and CDR2 FQGTGA. CDR3 length equals 13 residues. CDR3 DNA: TGTGCCAGCAGCTTAATATTAAACAATGAGCAGTTCTTC. Amino acids: CASSLILNNEQFF.

The chain links TRBV7-9 to TRBJ2-5; tentative D call: TRBD2 (5 bases). The DNA matches TRBJ2-7 better at its end, which makes the J call doubtful. Germline CDR1 and CDR2: SEHNR and FQNEAQ (reference sequence). The CDR3 spans 15 residues. CDR3 region: CASSPPSGSAYEQYF. The CDR3 nucleotides read TGTGCCAGCAGCCCCCCGAGCGGTTCCGCCTACGAGCAGTACTTC.

The chain combines TRBV7-9 with TRBJ2-3; the match to TRBD2 covers 7 bases. This CDR3 comprises 14 residues. CDR1 SEHNR and CDR2 FQNEAQ come from the germline V gene (reference sequence). Here the CDR3 reads CSTLGGTTSDTQYF. The CDR3 nucleotides read TGTTCCACACTGGGGGGGACGACATCAGATACGCAGTATTTT.

This sequence joins TRBV28 and TRBJ1-4; unclear D gene. The germline V gene has CDR1 MDHEN and CDR2 SYDVKM. V lost 2 bases and J lost 0, with 10 bases in between. The CDR3 is made up of 16 amino acids. CDR3 DNA sequence: TGTGCCAGCAGTTTAGGGCAGCCTGCAACTAATGAAAAACTGTTTTTT. Amino acids: CASSLGQPATNEKLFF.

The chain links TRBV27 to TRBJ2-5, with TRBD2 identical over 7 bases. Trimming cost V 1 base and J 1 base; bases outside gene matches: 9. The CDR3 spans 17 residues. CDR1 MNHEY and CDR2 SMNVEV come from the germline V gene (reference sequence). CDR3 in DNA: TGTGCCAGCAGTTTATTGGGGGGGGATGCGGTCCAAGAGACCCAGTACTTC. Protein: CASSLLGGDAVQETQYF.

The V gene is TRBV19, the J gene TRBJ2-5, with D perhaps TRBD2 (6 bases). V dropped 3 bases and J dropped 9 bases, with 23 bases sitting between them. Germline loops: CDR1 LNHDA, CDR2 SQIVND (reference sequence). This CDR3 has 16 amino acids. CDR3 protein: CASSIRTLSSGVAQYF. The CDR3 nucleotides read TGTGCCAGTAGTATTAGGACACTCTCCTCGGGGGTTGCCCAGTACTTC.

V and J are TRBV5-5 and TRBJ2-1; the D gene is possibly TRBD1 (6 bases). The CDR3 has 13 residues. V was clipped by 9 bases and J by 3 bases, with 13 bases between them. CDR1 SGHKS and CDR2 YYEKEE come from the germline V gene (reference sequence). CDR3 amino acids: CATHREIYNEQFF. The CDR3 bases are TGTGCCACCCACAGGGAGATCTACAATGAGCAGTTCTTC.

This rearrangement joins TRBV28 to TRBJ1-1, with a possible D match to TRBD1 (5 bases). Trimming shortened V by 5 bases and J by 1 base, and 8 bases separated the two germline ends. The V gene's germline CDR1 is MDHEN and CDR2 SYDVKM. This CDR3 spans 13 amino acids. The CDR3 DNA reads TGTGCCAGCAGTACAGGATGGAACACTGAAGCTTTCTTT. It is translated as CASSTGWNTEAFF.

J is TRBJ2-4 and V is TRBV4-2, with D perhaps TRBD2 (6 bases). The CDR3 length is 18 residues. Germline V lookup: CDR1 LGHNA, CDR2 YNFKEQ. V lost 1 base and J lost 0, with 16 bases in between. The CDR3 nucleotides are TGTGCCAGCAGCCAAGGATCGACTAGGGGACTAGCCAAAAACATTCAGTACTTC. This encodes CASSQGSTRGLAKNIQYF.

By share, this clone counts as medium-sized (0.01 to 0.1%). The chain uses TRBV27 and TRBJ1-1; D not certain. CDR3 length: 14 residues. Trimming took off 4 bases at V and 1 base at J, with 10 bases between the two ends. Germline V gene data show CDR1 as MNHEY and CDR2 as SMNVEV (reference sequence). This chain's CDR3 is CASSSSAGNTEAFF. The CDR3 DNA reads as TGTGCCAGCAGTTCCTCAGCAGGGAACACTGAAGCTTTCTTT.

For this clone: A read error may account for a junction end that differs from germline. The genes are TRBV7-9 and TRBJ1-6; TRBD1 might be the D (6 bases). Germline loops: CDR1 SEHNR, CDR2 FQNEAQ (reference sequence). The CDR3 loop spans 13 amino acids. In DNA form, the CDR3 reads TGTGCCAGCAGTTTAGACAGGAATTCACCCCTCCACTTT. Its translation is CASSLDRNSPLHF.

The chain recombines TRBV2 with TRBJ2-7; a weak D match, TRBD1 (5 bases). Trimming stripped 1 base from V and 13 bases from J, with 14 bases between. This CDR3 is built from 12 residues. The V gene's germline CDR1 is SNHLY and CDR2 FYNNEI. CDR3 sequence (DNA): TGTGCCAGCAGTGAAGGACAGAACGGCTTCTACTTC. Its translation is CASSEGQNGFYF.

This chain joins TRBV18 and TRBJ2-1; D not certain. The germline V gene has CDR1 KGHSH and CDR2 LQKENI. This CDR3 contains 15 residues. V lost 5 bases, J lost 0 bases, and 11 bases lay in between. CDR3 nucleotide sequence: TGTGCCAGCTCAACGCCGTATAGCTCCTACAATGAGCAGTTCTTC. Translation: CASSTPYSSYNEQFF.

The chain employs TRBV19 and TRBJ2-3; 11 nucleotides agree with TRBD2. Germline loops: CDR1 LNHDA, CDR2 SQIVND (reference sequence). The junction had 7 bases not matched to a gene; V was cut back by 1 base and J by 4 bases. The CDR3 consists of 17 residues. For the CDR3, the DNA is TGTGCCAGTAGTATAGGGGGACTAGCGGCGAACTCAGATACGCAGTATTTT. This translates into CASSIGGLAANSDTQYF.

The gene calls are TRBV7-8 and TRBJ2-1; 11 positions agree with TRBD2. V dropped 2 bases and J dropped 2; count of bases not matched to a gene: 5. This CDR3 contains 17 residues. CDR1 SGHVS and CDR2 FQNEAQ come from the germline V gene. CDR3 coding DNA: TGTGCCAGCAGCTTACAACTAGCGGGAGTAGCCTACAATGAGCAGTTCTTC. Its protein is CASSLQLAGVAYNEQFF.

The CDR3 DNA reads as TGTGCCAGCACCCCGGGACAGGGGGCAAGTCAGCCCCAGCATTTT. Its translation is CASTPGQGASQPQHF. The chain is built from TRBV28 and TRBJ1-5, with TRBD1 matching over 12 bases. This CDR3 region has 15 residues. Per the germline V gene, CDR1 is MDHEN and CDR2 is SYDVKM. The junction had 7 bases not matched to a gene; V was cut back by 7 bases and J by 6 bases.

The genes are TRBV28 and TRBJ1-2, with D unresolved. Trimming stripped 6 bases from V and 3 bases from J, with 17 bases between. Looked up from germline, CDR1 is MDHEN and CDR2 is SYDVKM. There are 15 residues in the CDR3. CDR3 sequence (DNA): TGTGCCAGCAGCCTAAATTTTGAGGAACACTATGGCTACACCTTC. Translated: CASSLNFEEHYGYTF.

The rearrangement uses TRBV5-6 and TRBJ1-1; D may be TRBD1 (6 bases). Trimming pared 4 bases from V and 2 bases from J, leaving 9 bases between. This CDR3 spans 13 amino acids. From germline, CDR1 is SGHDT and CDR2 YYEEEE. The CDR3 is CASSKQGNTEAFF. In DNA form, the CDR3 reads TGTGCCAGCAGCAAACAGGGTAACACTGAAGCTTTCTTT.

The J gene is TRBJ2-5, the V gene TRBV15; 8 bases are a match to TRBD1. J gave up 4 bases and V 0 bases, and 1 base lay outside the gene matches. The CDR3 is 14 residues long. The V gene's germline CDR1 is LNHNV and CDR2 YYDKDF (reference sequence). CDR3 sequence: CATSREQGVETQYF. CDR3 coding DNA: TGTGCCACCAGCAGAGAACAGGGGGTAGAGACCCAGTACTTC.

The chain joins TRBV6-5 to TRBJ2-7; TRBD2 agrees at 11 bases. Germline V gives CDR1 MNHEY, CDR2 SVGAGI. V gave up 0 bases and J gave up 4 bases; unmatched junction bases: 2. This CDR3 comprises 15 residues. CDR3 DNA: TGTGCCAGCAGTTACTCAGGGACTAGCGGATACGAGCAGTACTTC. Amino acids: CASSYSGTSGYEQYF.